This T cell receptor (beta chain) derives from a study of blood T cell repertoires in COVID-19. Overall study context: Samples of COVID-19 (acute and convalescent) were obtained from the United States, Italy and Spain. Sample material is recorded as cDNA or gDNA derived from T cells, B-cell-depleted T cells, or PBMCs.

Trimming at V came to 3 bases and at J to 7 bases, leaving 7 bases not matched to a gene. The germline CDR1 and CDR2 sequences are SGHNT and YYREEE (reference sequence). The CDR3 runs to 16 residues. TCRdb's table, derived via immunoSEQ multiplex PCR, lists solely in-frame clones and lacks some. The table has 90,000 to 120,000 clones, 70% to 90% seen once; the top ten hold 4.5% to 6%. Sequenced: peripheral blood. The source is a man aged 35-49 years with active or convalescent COVID-19. This chain connects TRBV5-4 to TRBJ1-6; 10 positions agree with TRBD1. This chain's CDR3 is CASSSRDRGENSPLHF. The CDR3 DNA reads as TGTGCCAGCAGCTCCCGGGACAGGGGTGAAAATTCACCCCTCCACTTT.